A few counts support the clone carrying this T cell receptor (beta chain). In the source study's methods: From reference gene primer amplification, estimates of nucleated cell counts were derived. Assay used: immunoSEQ multiplex PCR; TCRdb lists only in-frame clones, some missing. V, J and clone size derive from that table, while D and trimming were established from the DNA sequence. The table lists over 250,000 clones, approximately 89% of them singletons, with 2% to 3% in the top ten. The V end lost 6 bases, the J end lost 5 bases, and 17 bases lay between the germline ends. CDR3 length equals 15 residues. CDR1 is MNHEY, CDR2 SVGAGI, per germline. This sample is part of a study of blood T cell repertoires in COVID-19. The wider study: There were acute and convalescent COVID-19 samples, and they came from the United States, Italy and Spain. From T cells, B-cell-depleted T cells, or PBMCs came the material, which was cDNA or gDNA.

The chain combines TRBV6-5 with TRBJ1-5, with D maybe TRBD1 (6 bases). Material for sequencing was peripheral blood. The receptor's source is a woman aged 50 to 65 with acute or convalescent COVID-19. This chain's CDR3 is CASSRLWGQDQPQHF. The CDR3 region has the DNA TGTGCCAGCAGCCGCTTGTGGGGGCAGGATCAGCCCCAGCATTTT.